Each of the 17 T cell receptor beta chains below was sequenced from the same sample in a study of type 1 regulatory T cells. TCRdb re-called the reads through MiXCR, storing one row per CDR3 protein. The data contain 88,000 or so distinct CDR3 sequences, around a third of them singletons. The sample taken for sequencing was CD4+ T cells, either the whole sample or a sorted fraction (not recorded which). These receptors all stem from a human donor in good health.

Of note for this clonotype: One junction end disagrees with the germline gene, perhaps due to a read error. The chain links TRBV2 to TRBJ2-3; D possibly corresponds to TRBD1 (6 bases). Germline V gene sequence: CDR1 SNHLY, CDR2 FYNNEI. This CDR3 is built from 14 residues. This CDR3 is CASSEQGPTNTQYF. CDR3 in DNA: TGTGCCAGCAGCGAACAGGGACCCACAAATACGCAGTATTTT.

This clonotype appeared a few times. The CDR3 loop reads CASSPGDSANYGYTF. The CDR3 bases are TGTGCCAGCAGCCCGGGGGACAGCGCAAACTATGGCTACACCTTC. This chain joins TRBV5-5 and TRBJ1-2; 7 bases agree with TRBD1. The ends lost 4 bases at V and 2 bases at J; junction bases unmatched: 8. Germline CDR1 and CDR2: SGHKS and YYEKEE (reference sequence). This CDR3 is built from 15 residues. Filled out from reference TRBV5-5 and TRBJ1-2, the complete variable domain reads DAGVTQSPTHLIKTRGQQVTLRCSPISGHKSVSWYQQVLGQGPQFIFQYYEKEERGRGNFPDRFSARQFPNYSSELNVNALLLGDSALYLCASSPGDSANYGYTFGSGTRLTVV.

This clonotype was counted many times. This sequence joins TRBV5-4 and TRBJ2-7, with 9 positions matching TRBD2. Germline assignment: CDR1 SGHNT and CDR2 YYREEE (reference sequence). CDR3 length: 16 residues. The V gene end was trimmed by 0 bases and the J gene end by 3 bases; junction bases not matched to a gene: 7. This chain's CDR3 is CASSLGPGLASYEQYF. For the CDR3, the DNA is TGTGCCAGCAGCTTGGGCCCGGGACTAGCAAGCTACGAGCAGTACTTC.

This clonotype was detected only a few times. This chain connects TRBV7-3 to TRBJ2-7; TRBD2 aligns across 16 bases. The CDR3 spans 15 residues. After removal of 4 bases from V and 4 bases from J, the junction contained 1 base not matched to a gene. Germline V gene lookup returns CDR1 SGHTA and CDR2 FQGTGA. DNA of the CDR3: TGTGCCAGCAGCTCGGGACTAGCGGGAGGGTACGAGCAGTACTTC. This translates into CASSSGLAGGYEQYF.

The rearrangement links TRBV4-2 to TRBJ2-2; 9 nucleotides line up with TRBD2. The CDR3 extends over 16 amino acids. Germline V lookup: CDR1 LGHNA, CDR2 YNFKEQ. The V segment lost 3 bases and the J segment 1 base; nucleotides outside the gene matches: 3. The CDR3 here is CASSQQTSGNTGELFF. In DNA form, the CDR3 reads TGTGCCAGCAGCCAGCAGACTAGCGGGAACACCGGGGAGCTGTTTTTT.

The CDR3 loop reads CASSQNTDTQYF. CDR3 nucleotides: TGTGCCAGCAGCCAAAACACAGATACGCAGTATTTT. The chain has TRBV5-5 and TRBJ2-3; D remains ambiguous. Trimming pared 4 bases from V and 2 bases from J, leaving 5 bases between. This CDR3 is 12 amino acids long. Per germline, CDR1 SGHKS and CDR2 YYEKEE (reference sequence).

This clonotype came up a few times. The chain uses TRBV5-1 and TRBJ2-5; the D call may be TRBD1 or TRBD2 (6 bases each). The CDR3 is made up of 14 amino acids. Germline V lookup: CDR1 SGHRS, CDR2 YFSETQ. V lost 4 bases and J 5 bases, leaving 15 bases between the germline ends. The CDR3 is CASSPAGGGETQYF. The DNA of the CDR3 is TGCGCCAGCAGCCCCGCCGGGGGCGGGGAGACCCAGTACTTC.

The J gene is TRBJ2-1, the V gene TRBV28, with 8 bases matching TRBD2. The J segment lost 3 bases and the V segment lost 9 bases, leaving 25 bases of the junction unmatched. The length of the CDR3 is 20 residues. CDR1 and CDR2 (germline): MDHEN, SYDVKM. As DNA, the CDR3 is TGTGCCAGTCTACAGGTGAAGGATCCTAGCGGGCGAACCATCTACAATGAGCAGTTCTTC. Translated: CASLQVKDPSGRTIYNEQFF.

Of note for this clonotype: The junction shows a germline mismatch at one end, possibly a read error. The V call is TRBV5-1, the J call TRBJ2-2; maybe TRBD2 (5 bases). The germline V gene encodes CDR1 SGHRS and CDR2 YFSETQ. This CDR3 spans 17 amino acids. The CDR3 coding sequence is TGCGCCAGCAGCCCCATCTTGGGCGGAAGTAGTAACGGGGAGCTGTCTTTT. Amino acids: CASSPILGGSSNGELSF.

The CDR3 DNA sequence: TGCAGTGCGAGACTAGCGGTCGAGCAGTACTTC. Translation gives CSARLAVEQYF. This chain uses TRBV20-1 with TRBJ2-7, with TRBD2 identical over 9 bases. The CDR3 is 11 residues long. V shed 6 bases, J shed 6 bases, and the junction held 3 bases outside the gene matches. Germline lookup yields CDR1 DFQATT and CDR2 SNEGSKA (reference sequence).

The V and J genes are TRBV5-5 and TRBJ1-5; D is undetermined. Germline V gene lookup returns CDR1 SGHKS and CDR2 YYEKEE (reference sequence). The CDR3 is 16 amino acids. V lost 0 bases and J 3 bases, leaving 13 bases between the germline ends. CDR3 loop: CASSLALGSPNQPQHF. CDR3 sequence (DNA): TGTGCCAGCAGCTTGGCTCTGGGGTCCCCCAATCAGCCCCAGCATTTT.

The J gene is TRBJ2-5, the V gene TRBV30; 8 nucleotides line up with TRBD1. V dropped 3 bases and J dropped 4; count of bases not matched to a gene: 4. Germline V gene sequence: CDR1 GTSNPN, CDR2 SVGIG (reference sequence). The CDR3 runs 13 residues. The CDR3 nucleotides are TGTGCCTGGAGCCTCGGACAGGGAGAGACCCAGTACTTC. Translating it yields CAWSLGQGETQYF.

The chain combines TRBV10-3 with TRBJ2-3; 10 nucleotides agree with TRBD2. The trim removed 5 bases at V and 3 bases at J, leaving 11 bases unmatched. This CDR3 comprises 17 residues. Germline V gives CDR1 ENHRY, CDR2 SYGVKD. Here the CDR3 reads CAISSTVLAGSTDTQYF. CDR3 sequence (DNA): TGTGCCATCAGTTCAACCGTACTAGCGGGGTCGACAGATACGCAGTATTTT.

The chain joins TRBV5-1 to TRBJ2-2; D is unresolved. The V gene's germline CDR1 is SGHRS and CDR2 YFSETQ. Between the trimmed V and J ends, which lost 4 bases and 5 bases, there was a span of 9 bases. The CDR3 is made up of 13 amino acids. CDR3 in DNA: TGCGCCAGCAGCGCCTCACCTACCGGGGAGCTGTTTTTT. Translating gives CASSASPTGELFF. Complete variable domain (other parts from reference TRBV5-1 and TRBJ2-2): KAGVTQTPRYLIKTRGQQVTLSCSPISGHRSVSWYQQTPGQGLQFLFEYFSETQRNKGNFPGRFSGRQFSNSRSEMNVSTLELGDSALYLCASSASPTGELFFGEGSRLTVL.

The J gene is TRBJ2-7, the V gene TRBV7-2; the D gene could be TRBD1 or TRBD2 (5 bases each). The CDR3 has 15 amino acids. Germline CDR1 SGHTA, CDR2 FQGNSA. V lost 5 bases, J lost 5 bases, and 19 bases lay in between. The CDR3 spells CASSRYEGLGDEQYF. CDR3 DNA sequence: TGTGCCAGCAGCCGTTATGAGGGGTTGGGTGACGAGCAGTACTTC.

The rearrangement joins TRBV27 to TRBJ1-1; D may be TRBD1 (6 bases). Germline V gives CDR1 MNHEY, CDR2 SMNVEV (reference sequence). This CDR3 is built from 14 residues. V was cut by 6 bases and J by 1 base, with 12 bases left in between. In nucleotides, the CDR3 is TGTGCCAGCAGCCACAGGGACAAGAACACTGAAGCTTTCTTT. Its translation: CASSHRDKNTEAFF.

This clonotype was counted a few times. The chain couples TRBV5-1 to TRBJ2-1; the D gene is possibly TRBD2 (5 bases). The V end lost 2 bases, the J end lost 10 bases, and 13 bases lay between the germline ends. Germline V gives CDR1 SGHRS, CDR2 YFSETQ. CDR3 length: 13 residues. The chain's CDR3 is CASSLRSGNEQFF. The CDR3 nucleotides are TGCGCCAGCAGCTTACGGTCCGGGAACGAGCAGTTCTTC.